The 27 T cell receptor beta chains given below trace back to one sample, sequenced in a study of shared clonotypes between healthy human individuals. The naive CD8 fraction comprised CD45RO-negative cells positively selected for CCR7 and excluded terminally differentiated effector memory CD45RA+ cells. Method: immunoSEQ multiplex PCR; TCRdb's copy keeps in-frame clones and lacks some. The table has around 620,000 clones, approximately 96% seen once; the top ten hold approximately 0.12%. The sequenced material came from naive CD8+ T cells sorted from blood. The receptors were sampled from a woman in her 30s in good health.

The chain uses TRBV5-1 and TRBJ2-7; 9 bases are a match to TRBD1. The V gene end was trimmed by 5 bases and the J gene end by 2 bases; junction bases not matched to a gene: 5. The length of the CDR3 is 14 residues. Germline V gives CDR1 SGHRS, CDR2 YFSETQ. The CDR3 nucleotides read TGCGCCAGCAGACCGACAGGGGGACCCTACGAGCAGTACTTC. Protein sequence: CASRPTGGPYEQYF.

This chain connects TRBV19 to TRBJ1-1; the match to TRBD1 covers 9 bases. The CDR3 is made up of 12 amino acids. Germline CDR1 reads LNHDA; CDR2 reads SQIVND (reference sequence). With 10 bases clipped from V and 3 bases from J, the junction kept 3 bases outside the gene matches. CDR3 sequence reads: CATWTGDTEAFF. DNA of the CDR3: TGTGCCACCTGGACAGGGGACACTGAAGCTTTCTTT.

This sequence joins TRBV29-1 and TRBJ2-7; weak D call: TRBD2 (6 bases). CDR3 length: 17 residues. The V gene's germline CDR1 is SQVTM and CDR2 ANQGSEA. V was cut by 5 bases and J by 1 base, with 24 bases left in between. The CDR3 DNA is TGCAGCGTTCTATCTACAAGGAGGAGGGCTAGTTCCTACGAGCAGTACTTC. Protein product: CSVLSTRRRASSYEQYF.

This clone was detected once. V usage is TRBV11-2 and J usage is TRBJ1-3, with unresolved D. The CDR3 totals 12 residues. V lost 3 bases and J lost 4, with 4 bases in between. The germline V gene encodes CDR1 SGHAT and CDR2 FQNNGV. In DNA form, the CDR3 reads TGTGCCAGCAGCTTGTCAGGAAACACCATATATTTT. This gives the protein CASSLSGNTIYF.

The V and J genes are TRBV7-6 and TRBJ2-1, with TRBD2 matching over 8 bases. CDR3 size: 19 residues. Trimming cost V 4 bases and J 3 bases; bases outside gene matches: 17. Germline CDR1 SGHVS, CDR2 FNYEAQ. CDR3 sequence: CASSSGLVKTVEIYNEQFF. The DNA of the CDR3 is TGTGCCAGCAGCTCGGGACTAGTAAAGACGGTGGAGATCTACAATGAGCAGTTCTTC.

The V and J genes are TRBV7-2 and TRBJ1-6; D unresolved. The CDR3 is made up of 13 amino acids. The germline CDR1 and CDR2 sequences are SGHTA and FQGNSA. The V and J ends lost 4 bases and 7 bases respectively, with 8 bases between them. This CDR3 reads CASSSLVNSPLHF. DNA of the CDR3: TGTGCCAGCAGCTCGTTAGTGAATTCACCCCTCCACTTT. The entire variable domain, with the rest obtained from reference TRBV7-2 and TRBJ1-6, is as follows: GAGVSQSPSNKVTEKGKDVELRCDPISGHTALYWYRQSLGQGLEFLIYFQGNSAPDKSGLPSDRFSAERTGGSVSTLTIQRTQQEDSAVYLCASSSLVNSPLHFGNGTRLTVT.

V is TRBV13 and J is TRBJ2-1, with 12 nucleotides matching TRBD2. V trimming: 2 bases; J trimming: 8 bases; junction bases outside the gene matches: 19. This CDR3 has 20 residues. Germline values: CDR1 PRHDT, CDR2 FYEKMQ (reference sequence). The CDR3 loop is CASSLRHTYPGTSGSDEQFF. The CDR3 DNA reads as TGTGCCAGCAGCTTACGGCACACTTACCCCGGGACTAGCGGGTCGGATGAGCAGTTCTTC.

The CDR3 DNA is TGCGCCAGCAACAGTGGGCTAACCACAGATACGCAGTATTTT. Its translation: CASNSGLTTDTQYF. The rearrangement joins TRBV4-1 to TRBJ2-3; D unresolved. Trimming took off 7 bases at V and 2 bases at J, with 13 bases between the two ends. Germline lookup yields CDR1 MGHRA and CDR2 YSYEKL. The CDR3 has 14 residues.

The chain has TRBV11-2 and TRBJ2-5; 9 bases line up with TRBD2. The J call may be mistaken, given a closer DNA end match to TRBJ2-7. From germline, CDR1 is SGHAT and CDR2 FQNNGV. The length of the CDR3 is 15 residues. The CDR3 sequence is CASSLRSSGTYEQYF. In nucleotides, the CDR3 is TGTGCCAGCAGCTTACGATCTAGCGGGACCTACGAGCAGTACTTC.

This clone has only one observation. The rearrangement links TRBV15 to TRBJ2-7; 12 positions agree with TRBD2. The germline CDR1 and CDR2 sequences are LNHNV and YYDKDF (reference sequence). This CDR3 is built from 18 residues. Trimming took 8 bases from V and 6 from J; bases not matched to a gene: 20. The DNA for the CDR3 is TGTGCCACCGGTGCTCTAGCGGGAGGGCCTGACCTGGAAGGCGAGCAGTACTTC. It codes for CATGALAGGPDLEGEQYF.

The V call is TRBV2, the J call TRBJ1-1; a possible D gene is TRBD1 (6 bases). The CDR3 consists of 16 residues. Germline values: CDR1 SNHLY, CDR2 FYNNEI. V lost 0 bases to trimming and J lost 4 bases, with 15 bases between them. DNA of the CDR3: TGTGCCAGCAGTGAAGCGGTCGGGGGCGGGGGCACTGAAGCTTTCTTT. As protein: CASSEAVGGGGTEAFF.

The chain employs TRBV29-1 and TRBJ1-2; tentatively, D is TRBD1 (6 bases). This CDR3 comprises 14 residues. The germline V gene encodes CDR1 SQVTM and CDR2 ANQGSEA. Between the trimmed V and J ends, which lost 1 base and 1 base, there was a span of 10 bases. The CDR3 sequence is CSVEGEDSNYGYTF. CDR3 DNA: TGCAGCGTTGAAGGGGAGGACAGTAACTATGGCTACACCTTC.

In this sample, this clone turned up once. CDR3 loop: CASSLLAGGPTDTQYF. In nucleotides, the CDR3 is TGTGCCAGCAGTTTGTTAGCGGGAGGTCCCACAGATACGCAGTATTTT. This chain uses TRBV6-6 with TRBJ2-3; 10 nucleotides agree with TRBD2. CDR3 length equals 16 residues. Germline trimming cut 4 bases from V and 2 bases from J; bases unmatched to any gene: 6. Germline CDR1 MNHNY, CDR2 SVGAGI (reference sequence).

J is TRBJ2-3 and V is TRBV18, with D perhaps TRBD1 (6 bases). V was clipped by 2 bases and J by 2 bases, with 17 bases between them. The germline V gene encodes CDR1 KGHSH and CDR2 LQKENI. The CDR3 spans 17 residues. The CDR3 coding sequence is TGTGCCAGCTCACCAGGGTTACAGGGTCCCACCACAGATACGCAGTATTTT. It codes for CASSPGLQGPTTDTQYF.

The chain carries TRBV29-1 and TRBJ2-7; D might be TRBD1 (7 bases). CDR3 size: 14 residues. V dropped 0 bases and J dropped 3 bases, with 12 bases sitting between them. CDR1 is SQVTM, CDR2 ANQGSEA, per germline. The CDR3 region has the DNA TGCAGCGTTGAAGAGCGGGACAGTGACTACGAGCAGTACTTC. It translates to CSVEERDSDYEQYF.

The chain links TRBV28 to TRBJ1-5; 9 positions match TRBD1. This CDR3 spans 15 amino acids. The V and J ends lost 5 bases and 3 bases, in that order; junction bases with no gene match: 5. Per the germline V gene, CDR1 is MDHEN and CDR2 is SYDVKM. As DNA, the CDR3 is TGTGCCAGCAGTCCACGGACAGGGGCCAATCAGCCCCAGCATTTT. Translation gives CASSPRTGANQPQHF.

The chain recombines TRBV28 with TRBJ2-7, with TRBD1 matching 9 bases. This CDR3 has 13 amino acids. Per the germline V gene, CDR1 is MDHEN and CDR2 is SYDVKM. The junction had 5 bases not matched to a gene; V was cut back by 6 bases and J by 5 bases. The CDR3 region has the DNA TGTGCCAGCAGAGCCGGGACAGGGAACGAGCAGTACTTC. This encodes CASRAGTGNEQYF. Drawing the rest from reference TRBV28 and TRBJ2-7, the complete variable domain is DVKVTQSSRYLVKRTGEKVFLECVQDMDHENMFWYRQDPGLGLRLIYFSYDVKMKEKGDIPEGYSVSREKKERFSLILESASTNQTSMYLCASRAGTGNEQYFGPGTRLTVT.

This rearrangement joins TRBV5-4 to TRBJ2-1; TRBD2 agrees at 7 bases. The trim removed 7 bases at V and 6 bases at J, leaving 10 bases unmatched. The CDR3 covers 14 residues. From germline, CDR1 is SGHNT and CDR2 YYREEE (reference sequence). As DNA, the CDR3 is TGTGCCAGCCGTTTTACGGGAGGTGCCAATGAGCAGTTCTTC. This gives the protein CASRFTGGANEQFF.

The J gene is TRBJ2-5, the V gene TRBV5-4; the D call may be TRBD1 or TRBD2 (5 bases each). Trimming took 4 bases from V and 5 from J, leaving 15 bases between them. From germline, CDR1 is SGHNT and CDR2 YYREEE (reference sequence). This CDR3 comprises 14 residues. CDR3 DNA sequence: TGTGCCAGCAGCCAAGAACGGGGCTTCGAGACCCAGTACTTC. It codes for CASSQERGFETQYF.

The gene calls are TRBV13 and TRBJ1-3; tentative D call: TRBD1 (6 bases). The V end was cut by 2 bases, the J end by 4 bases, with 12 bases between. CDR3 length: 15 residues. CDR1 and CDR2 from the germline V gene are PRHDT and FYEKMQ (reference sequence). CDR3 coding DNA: TGTGCCAGCAGCTTAAGGGGGGTTTCGGGAAACACCATATATTTT. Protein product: CASSLRGVSGNTIYF.

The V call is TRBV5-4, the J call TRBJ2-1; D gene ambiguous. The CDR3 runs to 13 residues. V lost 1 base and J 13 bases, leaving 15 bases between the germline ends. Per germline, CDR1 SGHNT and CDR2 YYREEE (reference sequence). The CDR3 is CASSLSSGRYQFF. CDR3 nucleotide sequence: TGTGCCAGCAGCTTGTCGTCTGGGCGTTACCAGTTCTTC.

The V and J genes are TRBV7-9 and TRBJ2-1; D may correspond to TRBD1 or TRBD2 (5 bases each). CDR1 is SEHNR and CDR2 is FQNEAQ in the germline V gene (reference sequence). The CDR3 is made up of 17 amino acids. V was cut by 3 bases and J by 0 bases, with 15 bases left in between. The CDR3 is CASSLGDAGGSYNEQFF. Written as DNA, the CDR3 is TGTGCCAGCAGCTTGGGGGACGCAGGCGGCTCCTACAATGAGCAGTTCTTC.

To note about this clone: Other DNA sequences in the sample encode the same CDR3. The CDR3 bases are TGTGCCAGCACCCGTGGGGCTGAAGCTTTCTTT. Translating gives CASTRGAEAFF. V and J are TRBV27 and TRBJ1-1; D remains unclear. V was trimmed by 7 bases and J by 6 bases, leaving 9 bases between them. The CDR3 is 11 residues long. CDR1 is MNHEY and CDR2 is SMNVEV in the germline V gene (reference sequence).

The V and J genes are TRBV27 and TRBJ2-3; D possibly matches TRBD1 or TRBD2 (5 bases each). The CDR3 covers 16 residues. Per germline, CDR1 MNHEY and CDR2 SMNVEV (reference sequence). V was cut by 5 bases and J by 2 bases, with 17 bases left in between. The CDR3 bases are TGTGCCAGCAGTGGATTTTGGGGGAGTTCCACAGATACGCAGTATTTT. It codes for CASSGFWGSSTDTQYF.

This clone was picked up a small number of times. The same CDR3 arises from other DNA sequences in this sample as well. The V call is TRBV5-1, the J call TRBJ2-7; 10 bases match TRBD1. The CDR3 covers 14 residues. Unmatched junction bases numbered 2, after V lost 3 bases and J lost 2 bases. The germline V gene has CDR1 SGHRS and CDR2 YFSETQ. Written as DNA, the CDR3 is TGCGCCAGCAGCTGGGACAGGGGAGCCTACGAGCAGTACTTC. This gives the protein CASSWDRGAYEQYF.

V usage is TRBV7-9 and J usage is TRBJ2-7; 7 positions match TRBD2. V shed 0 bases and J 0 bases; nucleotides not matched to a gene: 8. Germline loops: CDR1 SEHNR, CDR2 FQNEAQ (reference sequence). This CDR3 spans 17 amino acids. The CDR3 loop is CASSLASGGRDSYEQYF. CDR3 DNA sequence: TGTGCCAGCAGCTTAGCGAGTGGTGGGAGGGACTCCTACGAGCAGTACTTC.

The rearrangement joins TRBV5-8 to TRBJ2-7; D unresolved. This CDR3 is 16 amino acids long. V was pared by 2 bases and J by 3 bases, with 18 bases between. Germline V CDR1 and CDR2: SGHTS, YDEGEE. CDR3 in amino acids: CASSFESGLLIYEQYF. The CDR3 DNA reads TGTGCCAGCAGCTTTGAGTCCGGGCTTCTCATCTACGAGCAGTACTTC.